The 16 T cell receptor beta chains in this list originate from one sample, sequenced in a study of identical twins. From the 5' RACE reads, TCRdb called clonotypes with MiXCR, one entry per CDR3 protein. The sample contains 1.5 million to 2 million distinct CDR3 sequences, about 32% of which appear only once. Sequences were obtained from cord blood. The receptor set was obtained from a newborn girl in good health.

This chain joins TRBV20-1 and TRBJ2-1; 9 nucleotides line up with TRBD2. This CDR3 spans 14 amino acids. J gave up 5 bases and V 3 bases, and 5 bases lay outside the gene matches. Germline V CDR1 and CDR2: DFQATT, SNEGSKA (reference sequence). The CDR3: CSARRGTSHNEQFF. CDR3 bases: TGCAGTGCTAGGCGCGGGACTAGCCACAATGAGCAGTTCTTC.

This clonotype turned up a few times. CDR3: CAISPEAGQAGGTQYF. In nucleotides, the CDR3 is TGTGCCATCAGTCCCGAAGCCGGACAAGCGGGTGGGACCCAGTACTTC. The rearrangement uses TRBV10-3 and TRBJ2-7; a possible D gene is TRBD2 (6 bases). The better agreement between TRBJ2-5 and the DNA end casts doubt on the J call. Germline V gene data show CDR1 as ENHRY and CDR2 as SYGVKD. The CDR3 runs 16 residues.

This sequence joins TRBV25-1 and TRBJ1-5; 8 bases map to TRBD1. CDR3 length equals 16 residues. V was pared by 3 bases and J by 4 bases, with 8 bases of the junction left unmatched. Per the germline V gene, CDR1 is MGHDK and CDR2 is SYGVNS. Written as DNA, the CDR3 is TGTGCCAGCAGTGATGCCAGGGGGCGGCTTAATCAGCCCCAGCATTTT. This translates into CASSDARGRLNQPQHF.

This clonotype has a handful of counts. This rearrangement joins TRBV10-3 to TRBJ1-2, with TRBD1 matching over 8 bases. V dropped 5 bases and J dropped 4; count of bases not matched to a gene: 3. CDR1 is ENHRY and CDR2 is SYGVKD in the germline V gene. The CDR3 sequence is 13 residues long. The CDR3 DNA reads as TGTGCCATCAGTCGGGGGACAGGCTATGGCTACACCTTC. The encoded protein is CAISRGTGYGYTF.

This clonotype was seen a few times. The chain combines TRBV6-5 with TRBJ2-1; 12 nucleotides align to TRBD1. CDR3 length equals 19 residues. V lost 0 bases, J lost 4 bases, and 10 bases stayed unmatched. Looked up from germline, CDR1 is MNHEY and CDR2 is SVGAGI. CDR3 protein: CASSYSHWDRGRVYNEQFF. CDR3 nucleotides: TGTGCCAGCAGTTACTCCCACTGGGACAGGGGGCGCGTATACAATGAGCAGTTCTTC.

This clonotype has just one count. V is TRBV7-2 and J is TRBJ1-1; D remains unclear. V was cut by 3 bases and J by 5 bases, with 16 bases left in between. The CDR3 loop spans 15 amino acids. CDR1 is SGHTA and CDR2 is FQGNSA in the germline V gene. CDR3 sequence: CASSFSWDGGTEAFF. The DNA of the CDR3 is TGTGCCAGCAGCTTTAGCTGGGATGGCGGGACTGAAGCTTTCTTT.

The rearrangement joins TRBV27 to TRBJ2-2, with D hard to call. This CDR3 contains 14 residues. From germline, CDR1 is MNHEY and CDR2 SMNVEV (reference sequence). V lost 4 bases and J 7 bases, leaving 13 bases between the germline ends. The CDR3 DNA is TGTGCCAGCAGTTCTCTTTCTTGGGTCGGGGAGCTGTTTTTT. Protein sequence: CASSSLSWVGELFF.

The chain has TRBV6-1 and TRBJ2-1; 15 bases are shared with TRBD2. The last part of the DNA fits TRBJ2-7 better; the J call may be wrong. Germline V CDR1 and CDR2: MNHNS, SASEGT. This CDR3 has 18 amino acids. This CDR3 reads CASRVGLAGGGTYNEQYF. Here the CDR3 DNA reads TGTGCCAGCAGGGTAGGACTAGCGGGAGGGGGGACCTACAATGAGCAGTACTTC.

The genes are TRBV11-2 and TRBJ2-3, with unresolved D. The CDR3 runs to 16 residues. Germline V gene data show CDR1 as SGHAT and CDR2 as FQNNGV. The V and J ends lost 6 bases and 2 bases respectively, with 18 bases between them. The CDR3 bases are TGTGCCAGCAGATCCGGTCCCGGGCCAAACACAGATACGCAGTATTTT. This codes for CASRSGPGPNTDTQYF.

This sequence joins TRBV5-1 and TRBJ2-7, with TRBD2 matching 11 bases. V shed 5 bases and J 4 bases; nucleotides not matched to a gene: 2. CDR3 length: 13 amino acids. Germline V gene lookup returns CDR1 SGHRS and CDR2 YFSETQ. DNA of the CDR3: TGCGCCAGCAGGGGACTAGCGGAATACGAGCAGTACTTC. Its protein product is CASRGLAEYEQYF.

The V gene is TRBV20-1, the J gene TRBJ2-3, with 10 bases matching TRBD2. Germline V gene lookup returns CDR1 DFQATT and CDR2 SNEGSKA (reference sequence). V lost 1 base and J lost 6; bases outside the gene matches: 13. There are 17 residues in the CDR3. Written as DNA, the CDR3 is TGCAGTGCTAGAGCAGCGGGAGGGCCAAGGAGTGCCGATACGCAGTATTTT. Encoded protein: CSARAAGGPRSADTQYF.

In this sample, this clonotype turned up a few times. This chain joins TRBV4-1 and TRBJ2-5; 8 bases map to TRBD2. The ends lost 4 bases at V and 11 bases at J; junction bases unmatched: 15. Germline CDR1 MGHRA, CDR2 YSYEKL. The CDR3 has 15 amino acids. In DNA form, the CDR3 reads TGCGCCAGCAGCCTGCGGGGACTAGACGTCAGTGAGCAGTACTTC. It specifies CASSLRGLDVSEQYF.

The chain employs TRBV19 and TRBJ1-4; TRBD1 is a possible D gene (5 bases). The V gene lost 5 bases and the J gene lost 0 bases, with 16 bases spanning the gap. The CDR3 is 17 residues long. The germline V gene has CDR1 LNHDA and CDR2 SQIVND (reference sequence). CDR3 sequence (DNA): TGTGCCAGTAGTTATCAGACAGCACTACCAACTAATGAAAAACTGTTTTTT. It specifies CASSYQTALPTNEKLFF.

This chain connects TRBV20-1 to TRBJ2-5; D possibly uses TRBD1 or TRBD2 (5 bases each). The J call is uncertain, as TRBJ2-7 better fits the DNA end. CDR3 size: 15 residues. From germline, CDR1 is DFQATT and CDR2 SNEGSKA (reference sequence). The CDR3 nucleotides read TGCAGTGCCGGGACCACGACCTTGGACTTAAACGAGCAGTACTTC. Protein sequence: CSAGTTTLDLNEQYF.

This clonotype has at least ten counts. The V and J genes are TRBV5-1 and TRBJ2-7; 7 bases are shared with TRBD2. V trimming: 3 bases; J trimming: 0 bases; junction bases outside the gene matches: 3. Germline lookup yields CDR1 SGHRS and CDR2 YFSETQ. This CDR3 is built from 14 residues. The CDR3: CASSSLADSYEQYF. DNA for the CDR3: TGCGCCAGCAGCTCCCTAGCGGACTCCTACGAGCAGTACTTC.

The sample holds one count of this clonotype. V and J are TRBV6-1 and TRBJ2-7, with 11 nucleotides matching TRBD1. V was pared by 11 bases and J by 3 bases, with 21 bases of the junction left unmatched. The CDR3 is 18 amino acids. CDR1 and CDR2 from the germline V gene are MNHNS and SASEGT. The CDR3 is CACGGGTGGPGWLYEQYF. CDR3 sequence (DNA): TGTGCCTGCGGGGGAGGGACAGGGGGTCCAGGATGGCTCTACGAGCAGTACTTC.